This T cell receptor beta chain was retrieved from a study of T-cell memory formation after mild COVID-19. Study-level background: Among the donors, TCR clusters were largely specific to each donor.

CDR3 length equals 11 residues. CDR1 is KGHDR and CDR2 is SFDVKD in the germline V gene. The germline V and J ends were trimmed by 1 base and 9 bases, with 6 bases remaining between them. This clonotype was detected only a few times. A 5'RACE reaction primed in the constant segment made cDNA libraries of TCR alpha and TCR beta, and these carried sample barcodes and UMIs. TCRdb called the 5' RACE reads again in MiXCR, with one record for every CDR3 protein. The repertoire holds roughly 200,000 distinct CDR3 sequences, about a fifth seen once, with 23% in the top ten. The material sequenced was PBMCs or a T cell subset sorted from them (not recorded which). The TCR comes from an adult woman who had mild COVID-19 (a few samples of this study predate the infection). Cell type and time point are not known. V usage is TRBV24-1 and J usage is TRBJ2-7, with D maybe TRBD2 (5 bases). In DNA, the CDR3 is TGTGCCACCAGTGATTTAGGAGGGCAGTACTTC. It codes for CATSDLGGQYF.